This record concerns one T cell receptor (beta chain) sequence. Ten or more counts support this clonotype. What antigen it recognizes has not been identified. No base quality values were provided; no much bigger clone lies one nucleotide off. Libraries were built with 5' RACE. TCRdb records Illumina HiSeq 2000 as the sequencer. A universal primer binding site was added through template switching, and the final cDNA carried a unique molecular identifier so that TCR cDNA molecules could be counted accurately. First-strand cDNA for TCR alpha and beta chains was synthesized from specific primers in the conserved constant-segment region. Each cDNA library was double barcoded, with a SMART-Mk sample barcode plus Illumina barcodes, to control for contamination. Two successive PCR steps introduced TruSeq adapter sequences along with Illumina sample barcodes. TCR alpha and beta cDNA libraries were sequenced on the Illumina HiSeq platform with custom primers. As for the original processing: Raw reads were processed with MiGEC to extract unique molecular identifiers, and MiXCR was used to determine CDR3 positions. For each individual, recombination models were inferred using an EM algorithm with the repgenHMM and IGoR tools. Shared clonotypes were analyzed with the tcR package in R, and sharing was normalized by the product of cloneset sizes. To study raw recombination free of thymic and clonal selection effects, out-of-frame nonproductive sequences were analyzed. TCRdb ran its own pipeline on the public reads, namely fastp trimming at Q25 and MiXCR clone calling, and kept in-frame beta chains. Rows are unified per CDR3 protein, each entry keeping the most common DNA and genes. The V and J calls were not made by the authors but by TCRdb's processing. Across this sample there are 250,000 to 350,000 distinct CDR3 sequences, with around 9.7% seen only once. Of the sample, roughly 6.4% falls within the top ten clones.

Only healthy Caucasian donors were included. Three pairs of female monozygotic twins, all aged about 18 to 30 years, made up the twin cohort. CD4+ and CD8+ T cell populations were isolated with positive isolation kits from Invitrogen. The data belong to a study of identical twins (TCRdb year 2016). About the study as a whole: The study deep-sequenced TCR alpha and beta repertoires from monozygotic twins, unrelated adults of various ages and cord blood to test whether fetal clonotypes persist. Replicate twin experiments were performed at different times using different library preparation protocols to rule out contamination.

Beyond this particular receptor, the publication reports: In beta out-of-frame sequences, excess twin sharing was weaker, because having fewer shared sequences lowered the signal-to-noise ratio. Out-of-frame TCR alpha sequences shared between twins showed an excess of low generation-probability sequences compared with coincidental sharing between unrelated individuals. Because the same donors could not be followed over many years, the conclusions depended on cross-sectional statistical analysis. Fewer insertions were carried by abundant cord blood beta clonotypes, a similar but weaker trend appeared in young adult naive repertoires, and no such trend appeared in memory repertoires. Recombination models systematically underestimated out-of-frame TCR alpha sharing in monozygotic twins but agreed with sharing between unrelated individuals. Zero-insertion analyses could be partly confounded by invariant T cells such as MAIT and iNKT, though diverse VJ usage argued against such confounding for most clonotypes.

The germline V gene (reference sequence) gives CDR1 as SEHNR and CDR2 as FQNEAQ. V is cut by 5 bases and J by 5 bases, and the space between the germline ends is 7 bases. Reading from cysteine to phenylalanine, the CDR3 counts 13 amino acids. The only DNA kept is the CDR3, 39 bases in frame from the first base. This same sample was also taken into another study, of yellow fever vaccine responses in identical twins. The other study reports the following: The authors reported that the T cell response to vaccination in identical twins appeared partly convergent and partly personalized. Focusing on identical twins, the study followed the T cell clones that responded to the vaccine, and did so with precision.

The specimen was CD8+ T cells sorted from blood. Here the chain combines TRBV7-9 and TRBJ1-6; 6 matching bases give a weak D call of TRBD1. The TCR was taken from a woman aged 18-30 years in good health. For the CDR3, the sequence is CASSRQDNSPLHF. The DNA reads as follows: TGTGCCAGCAGCCGACAGGATAATTCACCCCTCCACTTT.